The clone carrying this T cell receptor beta chain has a handful of counts. No antigen is known for it. This record comes from a study of T-cell memory formation after mild COVID-19. Germline CDR1 reads DFQATT; CDR2 reads SNEGSKA (reference sequence). Between the trimmed V and J ends, which lost 3 bases and 4 bases, there was a span of 6 bases. The CDR3 spans 11 residues. Libraries for TCRalpha and TCRbeta carried sample barcodes and unique molecular identifiers via 5'RACE. TCRdb itself ran the 5' RACE reads through MiXCR, one entry per CDR3 protein. The table records about 260,000 distinct CDR3 sequences, over 15% of them present only once. Findings and limits, study-wide: In pre-infection memory, a portion of responding clones appeared, which suggested that cross-reactive memory joined.

The sequencing sample was made of PBMCs or a T cell subset sorted from them (not recorded which). The receptor was derived from a young man who had mild COVID-19 (a few samples of this study predate the infection). Cell type and time point are not known. V and J are TRBV20-1 and TRBJ1-1, with D unresolved. CDR3 sequence reads: CSARLGTEAFF. As DNA, the CDR3 is TGCAGTGCTAGGTTGGGCACTGAAGCTTTCTTT.